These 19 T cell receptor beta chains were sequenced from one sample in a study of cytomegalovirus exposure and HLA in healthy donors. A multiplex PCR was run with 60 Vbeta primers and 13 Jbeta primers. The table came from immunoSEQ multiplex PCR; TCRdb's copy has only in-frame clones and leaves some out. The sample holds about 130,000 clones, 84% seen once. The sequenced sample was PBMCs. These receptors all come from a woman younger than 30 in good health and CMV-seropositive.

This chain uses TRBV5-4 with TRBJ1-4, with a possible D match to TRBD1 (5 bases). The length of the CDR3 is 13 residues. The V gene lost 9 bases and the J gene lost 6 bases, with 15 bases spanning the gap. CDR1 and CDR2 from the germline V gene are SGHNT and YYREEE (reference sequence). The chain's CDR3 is CATAGQGDEKLFF. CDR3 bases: TGTGCCACCGCCGGGCAGGGTGATGAAAAACTGTTTTTT.

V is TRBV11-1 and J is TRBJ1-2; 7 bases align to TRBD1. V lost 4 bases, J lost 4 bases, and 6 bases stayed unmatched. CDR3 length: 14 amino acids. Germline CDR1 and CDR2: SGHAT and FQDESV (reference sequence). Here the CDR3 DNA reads TGTGCCAGCAGCTCCCGGACAGGTGCCTATGGCTACACCTTC. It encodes CASSSRTGAYGYTF.

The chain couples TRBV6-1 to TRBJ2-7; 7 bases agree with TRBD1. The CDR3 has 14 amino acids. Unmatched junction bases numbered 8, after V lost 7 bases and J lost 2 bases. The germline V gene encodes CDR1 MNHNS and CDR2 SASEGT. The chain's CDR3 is CASNSRDSTYEQYF. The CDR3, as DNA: TGTGCCAGCAACTCCCGGGACAGTACCTACGAGCAGTACTTC.

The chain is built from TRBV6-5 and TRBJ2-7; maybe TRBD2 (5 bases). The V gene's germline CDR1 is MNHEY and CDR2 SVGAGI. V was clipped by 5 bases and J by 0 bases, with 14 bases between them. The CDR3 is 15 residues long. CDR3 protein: CASSTYGILSYEQYF. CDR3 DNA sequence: TGTGCCAGCAGTACCTACGGGATACTCTCCTACGAGCAGTACTTC.

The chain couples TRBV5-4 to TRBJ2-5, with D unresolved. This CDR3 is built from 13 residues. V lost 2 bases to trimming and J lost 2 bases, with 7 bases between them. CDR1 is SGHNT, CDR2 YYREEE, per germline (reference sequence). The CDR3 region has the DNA TGTGCCAGCAGCTTATCTTTACAAGAGACCCAGTACTTC. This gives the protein CASSLSLQETQYF.

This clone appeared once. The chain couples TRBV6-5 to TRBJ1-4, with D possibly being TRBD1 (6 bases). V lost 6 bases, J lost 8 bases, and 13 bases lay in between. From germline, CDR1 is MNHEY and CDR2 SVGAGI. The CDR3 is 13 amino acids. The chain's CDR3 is CASSGTYYEKLFF. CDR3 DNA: TGTGCCAGCAGCGGGACATACTACGAAAAACTGTTTTTT.

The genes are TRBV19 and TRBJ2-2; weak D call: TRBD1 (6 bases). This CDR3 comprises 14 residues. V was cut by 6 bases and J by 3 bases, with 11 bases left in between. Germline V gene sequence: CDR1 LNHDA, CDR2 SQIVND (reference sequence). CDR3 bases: TGTGCCAGTAGCGTGGCAGGGGACACCGGGGAGCTGTTTTTT. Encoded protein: CASSVAGDTGELFF.

CDR3 protein: CASSLSSGGWEKLFF. The CDR3 bases are TGTGCCAGCAGTTTGTCCTCCGGAGGGTGGGAAAAACTGTTTTTT. The chain joins TRBV27 to TRBJ1-4; no firm D call. Per germline, CDR1 MNHEY and CDR2 SMNVEV (reference sequence). V dropped 3 bases and J dropped 8 bases, with 16 bases sitting between them. This CDR3 has 15 amino acids.

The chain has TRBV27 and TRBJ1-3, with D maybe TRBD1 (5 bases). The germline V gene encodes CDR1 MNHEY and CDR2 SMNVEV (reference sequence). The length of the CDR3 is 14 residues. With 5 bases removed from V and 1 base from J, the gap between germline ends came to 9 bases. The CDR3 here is CASSLKGSGNTIYF. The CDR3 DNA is TGTGCCAGCAGTCTCAAGGGGTCTGGAAACACCATATATTTT.

This CDR3 reads CATSRRVGSGQETQYF. The CDR3 DNA sequence: TGTGCCACCAGCAGGCGAGTTGGCTCGGGCCAAGAGACCCAGTACTTC. The V call is TRBV15, the J call TRBJ2-5; D gene ambiguous. V dropped 3 bases and J dropped 1 base, with 15 bases sitting between them. CDR3 length equals 16 residues. CDR1 and CDR2 from the germline V gene are LNHNV and YYDKDF (reference sequence).

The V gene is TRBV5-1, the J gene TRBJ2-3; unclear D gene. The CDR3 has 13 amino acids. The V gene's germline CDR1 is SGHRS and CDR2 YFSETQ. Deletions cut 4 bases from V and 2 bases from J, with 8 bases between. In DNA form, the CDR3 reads TGCGCCAGCAGCCCCGAGCCCACAGATACGCAGTATTTT. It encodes CASSPEPTDTQYF.

This CDR3 reads CASSLAYRDTKGYEQFF. The CDR3 DNA is TGTGCCAGCAGCTTAGCCTACCGGGACACCAAGGGGTATGAGCAGTTCTTC. The rearrangement links TRBV7-9 to TRBJ2-1, with a tentative D call TRBD1 (6 bases). CDR3 size: 17 residues. Trimming took off 0 bases at V and 8 bases at J, with 20 bases between the two ends. Germline V gives CDR1 SEHNR, CDR2 FQNEAQ (reference sequence). Complete variable domain (other parts from reference TRBV7-9 and TRBJ2-1): DTGVSQNPRHKITKRGQNVTFRCDPISEHNRLYWYRQTLGQGPEFLTYFQNEAQLEKSRLLSDRFSAERPKGSFSTLEIQRTEQGDSAMYLCASSLAYRDTKGYEQFFGPGTRLTVL.

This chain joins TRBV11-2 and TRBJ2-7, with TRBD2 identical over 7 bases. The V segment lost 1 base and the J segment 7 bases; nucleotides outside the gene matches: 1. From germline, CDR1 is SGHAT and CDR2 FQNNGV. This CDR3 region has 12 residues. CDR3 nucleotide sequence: TGTGCCAGCAGCTTAGCGGGGGGAGAGCAGTACTTC. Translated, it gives CASSLAGGEQYF.

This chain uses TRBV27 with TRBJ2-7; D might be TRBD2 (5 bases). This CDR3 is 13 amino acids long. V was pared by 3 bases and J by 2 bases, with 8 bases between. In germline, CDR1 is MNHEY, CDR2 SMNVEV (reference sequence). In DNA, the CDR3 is TGTGCCAGCAGTTTCGACGGGACCTACGAGCAGTACTTC. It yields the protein CASSFDGTYEQYF.

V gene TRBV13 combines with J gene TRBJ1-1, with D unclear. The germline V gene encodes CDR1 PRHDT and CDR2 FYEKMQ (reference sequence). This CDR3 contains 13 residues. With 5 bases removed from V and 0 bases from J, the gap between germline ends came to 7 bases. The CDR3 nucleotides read TGTGCCAGCAGCCCTAATCTGAACACTGAAGCTTTCTTT. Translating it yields CASSPNLNTEAFF.

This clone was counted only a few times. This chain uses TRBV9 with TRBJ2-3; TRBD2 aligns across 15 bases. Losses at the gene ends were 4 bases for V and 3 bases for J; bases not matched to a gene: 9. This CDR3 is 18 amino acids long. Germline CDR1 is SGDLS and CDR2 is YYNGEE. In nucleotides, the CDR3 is TGTGCCAGCAGCTTAAGGACTAGCGGGGGGGCTGTGACAGATACGCAGTATTTT. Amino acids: CASSLRTSGGAVTDTQYF.

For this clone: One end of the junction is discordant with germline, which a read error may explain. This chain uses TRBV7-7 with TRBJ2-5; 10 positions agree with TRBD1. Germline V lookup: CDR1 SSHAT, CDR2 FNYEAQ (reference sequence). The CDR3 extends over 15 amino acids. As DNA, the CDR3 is TGTGCTAGCAGCCCACCGAGGACAGGGGGAGAGACCCAGTACTTC. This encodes CASSPPRTGGETQYF.

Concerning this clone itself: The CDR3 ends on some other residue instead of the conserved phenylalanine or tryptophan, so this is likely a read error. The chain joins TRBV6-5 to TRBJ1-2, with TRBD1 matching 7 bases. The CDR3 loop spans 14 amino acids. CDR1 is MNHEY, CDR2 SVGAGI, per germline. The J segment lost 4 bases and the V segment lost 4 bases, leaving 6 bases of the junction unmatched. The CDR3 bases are TGTGCCAGCAGTTCCCTGGGACAGCGCTATGGCTACACCCTC. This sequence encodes CASSSLGQRYGYTL.

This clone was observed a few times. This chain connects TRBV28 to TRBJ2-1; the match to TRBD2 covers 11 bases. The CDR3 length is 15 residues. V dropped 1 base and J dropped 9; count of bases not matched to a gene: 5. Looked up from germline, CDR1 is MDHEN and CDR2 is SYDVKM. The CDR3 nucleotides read TGTGCCAGCAGTTTATTAGCGGGGGGGCCTTTTGAGCAGTTCTTC. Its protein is CASSLLAGGPFEQFF.